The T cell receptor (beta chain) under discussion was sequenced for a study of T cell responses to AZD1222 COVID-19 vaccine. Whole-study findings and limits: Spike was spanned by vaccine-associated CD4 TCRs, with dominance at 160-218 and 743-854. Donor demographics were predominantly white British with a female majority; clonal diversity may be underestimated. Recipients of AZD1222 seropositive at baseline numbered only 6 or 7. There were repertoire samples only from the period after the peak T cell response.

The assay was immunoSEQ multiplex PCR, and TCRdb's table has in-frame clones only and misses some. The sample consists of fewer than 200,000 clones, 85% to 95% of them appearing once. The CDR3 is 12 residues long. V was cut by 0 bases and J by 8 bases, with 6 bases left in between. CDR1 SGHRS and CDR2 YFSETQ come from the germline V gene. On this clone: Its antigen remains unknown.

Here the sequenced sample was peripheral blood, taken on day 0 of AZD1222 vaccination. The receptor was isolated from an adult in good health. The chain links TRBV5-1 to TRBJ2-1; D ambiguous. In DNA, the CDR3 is TGCGCCAGCAGCTTGGGGCTACATGAGCAGTTCTTC. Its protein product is CASSLGLHEQFF.